A single T cell receptor beta chain is shown here with its context. V dropped 6 bases and J dropped 0; count of bases not matched to a gene: 5. From germline, CDR1 is SNHLY and CDR2 FYNNEI. This CDR3 has 15 residues. The data were obtained in a study of blood T cell repertoires in COVID-19. Across the study: PBMCs, B-cell-depleted T cells, or T cells provided the cDNA or gDNA that made up the material.

Generated by immunoSEQ multiplex PCR, the TCRdb table keeps only in-frame clones and is missing some. The data hold some 60,000 clones, with more than 75% observed a single time. The chain employs TRBV2 and TRBJ1-5, with 7 bases matching TRBD1. The source of this sequence is a man aged 60-69 years with acute or convalescent COVID-19. The source material was peripheral blood. The CDR3 protein is CASRAGGNSNQPQHF. As DNA, the CDR3 is TGTGCCAGCAGAGCAGGGGGAAATAGCAATCAGCCCCAGCATTTT.